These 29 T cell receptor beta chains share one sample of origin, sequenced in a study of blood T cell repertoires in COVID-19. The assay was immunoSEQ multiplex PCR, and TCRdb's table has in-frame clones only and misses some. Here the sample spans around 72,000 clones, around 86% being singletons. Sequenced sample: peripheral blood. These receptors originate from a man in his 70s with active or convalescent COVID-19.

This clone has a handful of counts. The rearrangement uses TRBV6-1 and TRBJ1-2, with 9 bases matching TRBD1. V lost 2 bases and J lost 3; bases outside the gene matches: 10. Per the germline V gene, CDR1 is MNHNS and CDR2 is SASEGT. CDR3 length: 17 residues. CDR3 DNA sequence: TGTGCCAGCAGTGAAACATTGACAGGGGGAAACTACTATGGCTACACCTTC. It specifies CASSETLTGGNYYGYTF.

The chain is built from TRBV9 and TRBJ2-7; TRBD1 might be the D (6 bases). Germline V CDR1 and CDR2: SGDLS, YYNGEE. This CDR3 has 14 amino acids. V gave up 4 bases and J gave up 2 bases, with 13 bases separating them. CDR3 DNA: TGTGCCAGCAGCCCTCCCCAGGGGCCCTACGAGCAGTACTTC. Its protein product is CASSPPQGPYEQYF. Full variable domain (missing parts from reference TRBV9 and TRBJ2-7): DSGVTQTPKHLITATGQRVTLRCSPRSGDLSVYWYQQSLDQGLQFLIQYYNGEERAKGNILERFSAQQFPDLHSELNLSSLELGDSALYFCASSPPQGPYEQYFGPGTRLTVT.

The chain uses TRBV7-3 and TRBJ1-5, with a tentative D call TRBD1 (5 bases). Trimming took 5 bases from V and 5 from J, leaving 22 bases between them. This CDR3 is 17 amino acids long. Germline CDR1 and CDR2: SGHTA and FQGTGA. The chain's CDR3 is CASSPKGWGGIYQPQHF. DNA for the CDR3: TGTGCCAGCAGCCCTAAAGGTTGGGGCGGGATCTATCAGCCCCAGCATTTT.

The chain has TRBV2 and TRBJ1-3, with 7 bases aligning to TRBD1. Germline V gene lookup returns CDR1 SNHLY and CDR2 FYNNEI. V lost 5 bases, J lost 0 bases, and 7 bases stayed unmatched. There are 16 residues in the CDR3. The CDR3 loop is CASSRQGLLSGNTIYF. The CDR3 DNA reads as TGTGCCAGCAGTCGACAGGGCCTCCTCTCTGGAAACACCATATATTTT.

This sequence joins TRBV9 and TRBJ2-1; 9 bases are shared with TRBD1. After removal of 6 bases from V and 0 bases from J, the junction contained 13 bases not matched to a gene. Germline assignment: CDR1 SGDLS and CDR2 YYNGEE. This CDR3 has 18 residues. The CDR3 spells CASTAGQGRPSSYNEQFF. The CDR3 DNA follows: TGTGCCAGCACCGCGGGACAGGGCCGTCCGAGCTCCTACAATGAGCAGTTCTTC.

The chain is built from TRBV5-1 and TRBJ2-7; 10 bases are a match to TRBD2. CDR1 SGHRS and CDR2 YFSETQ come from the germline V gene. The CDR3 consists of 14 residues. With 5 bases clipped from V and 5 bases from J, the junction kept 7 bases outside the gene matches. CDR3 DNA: TGCGCCAGCAGGGCTAGCGGGAGATCGAACGAGCAGTACTTC. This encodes CASRASGRSNEQYF.

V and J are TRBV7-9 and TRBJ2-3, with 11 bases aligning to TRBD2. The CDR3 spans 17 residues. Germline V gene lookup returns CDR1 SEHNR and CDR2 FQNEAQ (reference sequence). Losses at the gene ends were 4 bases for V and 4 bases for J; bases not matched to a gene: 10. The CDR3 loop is CASSSGGTSGSPDTQYF. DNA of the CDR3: TGTGCCAGCAGCTCGGGGGGGACTAGCGGTAGCCCAGATACGCAGTATTTT.

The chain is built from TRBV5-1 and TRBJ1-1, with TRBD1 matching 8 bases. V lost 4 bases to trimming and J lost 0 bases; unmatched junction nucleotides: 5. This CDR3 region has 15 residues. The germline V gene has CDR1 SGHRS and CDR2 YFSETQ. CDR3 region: CASSARTGLNTEAFF. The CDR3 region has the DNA TGCGCCAGCAGCGCACGGACAGGGCTGAACACTGAAGCTTTCTTT.

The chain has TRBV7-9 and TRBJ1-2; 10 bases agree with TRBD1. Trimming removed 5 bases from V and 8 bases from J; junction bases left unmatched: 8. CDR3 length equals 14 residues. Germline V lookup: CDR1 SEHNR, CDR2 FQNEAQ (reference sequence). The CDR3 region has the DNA TGTGCCAGCAGCCCCAGGACAGGGGGTAGGGGCTACACCTTC. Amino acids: CASSPRTGGRGYTF.

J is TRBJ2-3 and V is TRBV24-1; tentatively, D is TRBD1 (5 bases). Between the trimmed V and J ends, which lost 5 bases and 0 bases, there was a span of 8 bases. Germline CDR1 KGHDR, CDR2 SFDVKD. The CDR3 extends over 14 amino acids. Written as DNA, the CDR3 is TGTGCCACCAGTGTGCGGACAAGCACAGATACGCAGTATTTT. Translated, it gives CATSVRTSTDTQYF.

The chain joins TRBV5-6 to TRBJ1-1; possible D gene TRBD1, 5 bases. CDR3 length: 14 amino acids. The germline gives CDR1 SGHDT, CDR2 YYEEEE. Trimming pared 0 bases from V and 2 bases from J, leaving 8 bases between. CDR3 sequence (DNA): TGTGCCAGCAGCTTGGGACAGCGAAACACTGAAGCTTTCTTT. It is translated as CASSLGQRNTEAFF.

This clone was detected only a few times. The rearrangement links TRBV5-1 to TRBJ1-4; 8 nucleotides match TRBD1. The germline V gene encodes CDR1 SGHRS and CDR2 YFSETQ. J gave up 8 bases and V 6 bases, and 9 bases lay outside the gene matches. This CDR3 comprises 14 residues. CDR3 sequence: CASTTGTGREKLFF. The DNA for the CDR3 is TGCGCCAGCACCACCGGGACAGGTCGGGAAAAACTGTTTTTT.

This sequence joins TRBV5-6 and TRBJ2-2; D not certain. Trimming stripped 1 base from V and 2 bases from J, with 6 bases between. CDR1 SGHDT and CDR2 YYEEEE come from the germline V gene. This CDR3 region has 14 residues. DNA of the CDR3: TGTGCCAGCAGCTTGTTGACTAACACCGGGGAGCTGTTTTTT. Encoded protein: CASSLLTNTGELFF. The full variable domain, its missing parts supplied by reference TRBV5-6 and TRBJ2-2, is DAGVTQSPTHLIKTRGQQVTLRCSPKSGHDTVSWYQQALGQGPQFIFQYYEEEERQRGNFPDRFSGHQFPNYSSELNVNALLLGDSALYLCASSLLTNTGELFFGEGSRLTVL.

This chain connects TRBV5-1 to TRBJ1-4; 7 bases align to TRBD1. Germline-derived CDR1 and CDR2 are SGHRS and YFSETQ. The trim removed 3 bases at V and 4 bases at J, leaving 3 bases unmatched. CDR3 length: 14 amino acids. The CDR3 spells CASSSTGNNEKLFF. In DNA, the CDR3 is TGCGCCAGCAGCTCGACAGGGAATAATGAAAAACTGTTTTTT.

Here the CDR3 reads CAWSAGTHYGYTF. Here the CDR3 DNA reads TGTGCCTGGAGCGCCGGGACTCACTATGGCTACACCTTC. The chain carries TRBV30 and TRBJ1-2, with D possibly being TRBD1 (5 bases). V shed 3 bases and J shed 3 bases, with 11 bases lying between them. Germline V gene data show CDR1 as GTSNPN and CDR2 as SVGIG (reference sequence). This CDR3 has 13 amino acids.

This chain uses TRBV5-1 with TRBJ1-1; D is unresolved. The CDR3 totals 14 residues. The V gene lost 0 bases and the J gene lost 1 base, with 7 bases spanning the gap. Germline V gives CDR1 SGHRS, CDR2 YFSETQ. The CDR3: CASSLGRQNTEAFF. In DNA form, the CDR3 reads TGCGCCAGCAGCTTGGGACGACAGAACACTGAAGCTTTCTTT.

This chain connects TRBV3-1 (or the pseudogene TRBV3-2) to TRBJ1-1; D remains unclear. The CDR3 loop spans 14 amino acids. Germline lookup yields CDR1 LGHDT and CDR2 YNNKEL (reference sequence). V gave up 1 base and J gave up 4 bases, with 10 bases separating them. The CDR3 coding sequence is TGTGCCAGCAGCCAAGTAGAACAGATCACTGAAGCTTTCTTT. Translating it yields CASSQVEQITEAFF.

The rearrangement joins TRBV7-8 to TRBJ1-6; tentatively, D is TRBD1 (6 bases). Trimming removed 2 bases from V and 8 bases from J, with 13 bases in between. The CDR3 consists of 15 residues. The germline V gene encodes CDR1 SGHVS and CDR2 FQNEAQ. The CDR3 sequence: CASSLNTGYDSPLHF. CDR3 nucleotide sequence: TGTGCCAGCAGCTTAAACACAGGGTACGATTCACCCCTCCACTTT.

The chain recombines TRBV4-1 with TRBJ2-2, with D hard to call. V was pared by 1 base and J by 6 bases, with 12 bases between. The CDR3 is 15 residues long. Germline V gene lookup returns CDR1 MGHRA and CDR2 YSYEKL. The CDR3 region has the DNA TGCGCCAGCAGCCAAGTCGACCCCGGAGCCGGGGAGCTGTTTTTT. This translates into CASSQVDPGAGELFF.

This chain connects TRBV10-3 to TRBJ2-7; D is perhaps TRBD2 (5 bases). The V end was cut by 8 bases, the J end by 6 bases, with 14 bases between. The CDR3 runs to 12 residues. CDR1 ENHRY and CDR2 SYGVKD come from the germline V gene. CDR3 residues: CAIRSGGLEQYF. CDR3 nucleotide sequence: TGTGCCATCCGGAGCGGTGGTCTCGAGCAGTACTTC.

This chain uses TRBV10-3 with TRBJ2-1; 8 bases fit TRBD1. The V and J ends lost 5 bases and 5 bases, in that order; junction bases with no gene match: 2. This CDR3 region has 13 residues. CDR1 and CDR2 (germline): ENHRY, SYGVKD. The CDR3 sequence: CAISTDRDNEQFF. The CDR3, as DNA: TGTGCCATCAGTACGGACAGGGACAATGAGCAGTTCTTC.

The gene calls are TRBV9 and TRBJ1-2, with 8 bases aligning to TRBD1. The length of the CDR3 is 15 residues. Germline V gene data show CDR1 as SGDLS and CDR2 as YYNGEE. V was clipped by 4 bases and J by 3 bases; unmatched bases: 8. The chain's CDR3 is CASSRGQGSDYGYTF. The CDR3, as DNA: TGTGCCAGCAGCCGCGGACAGGGAAGTGACTATGGCTACACCTTC. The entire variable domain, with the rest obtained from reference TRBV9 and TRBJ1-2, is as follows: DSGVTQTPKHLITATGQRVTLRCSPRSGDLSVYWYQQSLDQGLQFLIQYYNGEERAKGNILERFSAQQFPDLHSELNLSSLELGDSALYFCASSRGQGSDYGYTFGSGTRLTVV.

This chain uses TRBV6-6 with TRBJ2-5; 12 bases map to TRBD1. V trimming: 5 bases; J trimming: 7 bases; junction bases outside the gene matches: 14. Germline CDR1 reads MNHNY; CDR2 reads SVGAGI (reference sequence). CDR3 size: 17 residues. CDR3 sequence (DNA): TGTGCCAGCAGTCCCGGGACAGGGGGCAGATCAGTAGCGACCCAGTACTTC. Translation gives CASSPGTGGRSVATQYF.

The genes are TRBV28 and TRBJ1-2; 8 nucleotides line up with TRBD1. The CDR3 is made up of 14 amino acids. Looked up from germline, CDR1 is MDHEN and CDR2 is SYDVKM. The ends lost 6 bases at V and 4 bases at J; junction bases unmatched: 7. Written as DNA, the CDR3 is TGTGCCAGCAGCGCCAGGGGGCTTGGCTATGGCTACACCTTC. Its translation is CASSARGLGYGYTF.

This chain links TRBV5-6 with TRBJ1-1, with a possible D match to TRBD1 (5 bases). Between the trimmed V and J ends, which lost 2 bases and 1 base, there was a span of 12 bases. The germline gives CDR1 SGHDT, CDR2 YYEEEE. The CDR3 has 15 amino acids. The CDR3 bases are TGTGCCAGCAGCTTTGGTGCCAGGGCGAACACTGAAGCTTTCTTT. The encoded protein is CASSFGARANTEAFF. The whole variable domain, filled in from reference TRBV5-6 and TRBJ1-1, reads DAGVTQSPTHLIKTRGQQVTLRCSPKSGHDTVSWYQQALGQGPQFIFQYYEEEERQRGNFPDRFSGHQFPNYSSELNVNALLLGDSALYLCASSFGARANTEAFFGQGTRLTVV.

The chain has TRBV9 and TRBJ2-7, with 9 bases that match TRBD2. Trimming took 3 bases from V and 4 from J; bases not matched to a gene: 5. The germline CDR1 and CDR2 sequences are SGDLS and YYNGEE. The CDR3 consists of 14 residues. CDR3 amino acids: CASSAGTSSYEQYF. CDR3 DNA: TGTGCCAGCAGCGCCGGGACTAGCAGTTACGAGCAGTACTTC. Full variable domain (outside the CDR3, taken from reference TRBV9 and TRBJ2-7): DSGVTQTPKHLITATGQRVTLRCSPRSGDLSVYWYQQSLDQGLQFLIQYYNGEERAKGNILERFSAQQFPDLHSELNLSSLELGDSALYFCASSAGTSSYEQYFGPGTRLTVT.

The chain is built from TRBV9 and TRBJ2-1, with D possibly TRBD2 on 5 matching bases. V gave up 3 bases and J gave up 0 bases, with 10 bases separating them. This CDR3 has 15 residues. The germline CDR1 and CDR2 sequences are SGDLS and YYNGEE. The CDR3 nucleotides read TGTGCCAGCAGCGCTAGAGGGAGCTCCTACAATGAGCAGTTCTTC. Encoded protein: CASSARGSSYNEQFF.

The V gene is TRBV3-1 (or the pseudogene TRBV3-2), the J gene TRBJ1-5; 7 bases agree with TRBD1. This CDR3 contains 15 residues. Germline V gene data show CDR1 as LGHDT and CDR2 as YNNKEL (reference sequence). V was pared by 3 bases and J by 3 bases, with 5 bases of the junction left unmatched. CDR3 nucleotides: TGTGCCAGCAGCCAGGGTGACAGGGCCAATCAGCCCCAGCATTTT. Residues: CASSQGDRANQPQHF.

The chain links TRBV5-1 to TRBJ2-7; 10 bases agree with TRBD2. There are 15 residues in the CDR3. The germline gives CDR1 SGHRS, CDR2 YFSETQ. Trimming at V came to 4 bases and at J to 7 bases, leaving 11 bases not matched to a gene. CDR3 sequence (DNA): TGCGCCAGCAGCCCCGTTCTAGCGGGAGCGGGAGAGCAGTACTTC. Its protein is CASSPVLAGAGEQYF. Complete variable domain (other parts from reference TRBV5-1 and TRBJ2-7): KAGVTQTPRYLIKTRGQQVTLSCSPISGHRSVSWYQQTPGQGLQFLFEYFSETQRNKGNFPGRFSGRQFSNSRSEMNVSTLELGDSALYLCASSPVLAGAGEQYFGPGTRLTVT.